This TCR beta chain emerged from a study of long-term antiretroviral therapy in people with HIV. Study background: The earliest samples came from an era when ART typically awaited falling CD4 counts. General study findings and limits: Once patients were on ART, diversity went higher but still fell short of transplant donor controls.

V was pared by 8 bases and J by 6 bases, with 10 bases of the junction left unmatched. Germline V gene lookup returns CDR1 MNHEY and CDR2 SVGAGI. The CDR3 spans 15 residues. Roughly 0.95-11 million cryopreserved PBMC were held in samples before DNA extraction. With respect to this clone: Its specificity is unknown.

immunoSEQ v3.0 was run at survey level. Using immunoSEQ multiplex PCR, the repertoire was profiled, and TCRdb retains in-frame clones only, with some absent. Of approximately 17,000 clones in the sample, roughly nine tenths were seen once. The rearrangement links TRBV6-5 to TRBJ1-6; TRBD1 agrees at 7 bases. This clonotype originated in a woman aged 40 to 50 with HIV. Sequencing used unsorted PBMCs, obtained 0.6 years after starting antiretroviral therapy. The CDR3 loop reads CASGPSTGSNSPLHF. CDR3 in DNA: TGTGCCAGCGGACCTTCGACAGGGAGTAATTCACCCCTCCACTTT.